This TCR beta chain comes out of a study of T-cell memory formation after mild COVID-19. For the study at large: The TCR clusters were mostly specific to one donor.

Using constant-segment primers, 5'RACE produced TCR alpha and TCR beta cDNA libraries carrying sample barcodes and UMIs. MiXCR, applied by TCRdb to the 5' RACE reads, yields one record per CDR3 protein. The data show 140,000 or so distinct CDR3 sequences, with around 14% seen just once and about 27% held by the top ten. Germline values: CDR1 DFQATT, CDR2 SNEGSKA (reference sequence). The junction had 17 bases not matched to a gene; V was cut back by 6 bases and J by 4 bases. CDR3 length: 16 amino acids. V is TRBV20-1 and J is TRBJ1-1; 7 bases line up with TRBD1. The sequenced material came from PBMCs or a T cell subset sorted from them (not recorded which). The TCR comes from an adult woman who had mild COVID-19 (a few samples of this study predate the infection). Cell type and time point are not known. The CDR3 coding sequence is TGCAGTGCAAAACTTACAGGGGACGGTTGCTGCACTGAAGCTTTCTTT. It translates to CSAKLTGDGCCTEAFF.